This is a list of T cell receptor beta chains from one sample in a study of T-cell memory formation after mild COVID-19. A single record per CDR3 protein comes from TCRdb applying MiXCR to the 5' RACE reads. The sample carries roughly 58,000 distinct CDR3 sequences, more than 9% recorded once. Sequenced input: PBMCs or a T cell subset sorted from them (not recorded which). These receptors were collected from a man younger than 35 who had mild COVID-19 (a few samples of this study predate the infection). Cell type and time point are not known. CDR3s include the opening cysteine and the closing phenylalanine or tryptophan. Fields, in order: clone size, J gene, D gene, V gene, CDR3 protein, CDR3 DNA. A D gene is named only where the DNA matches it firmly. Size is stated for part of the rows, as once, few or many counts, or as a class when the clone is expanded.

-	TRBJ2-2	TRBD1	TRBV7-3	CASSWTGNTGELFF	TGTGCCAGCAGTTGGACAGGGAACACCGGGGAGCTGTTTTTT
few	TRBJ2-7	TRBD1	TRBV19	CASSTDRVGYEQYF	TGTGCCAGTAGTACCGACAGGGTAGGCTACGAGCAGTACTTC
few	TRBJ2-2	TRBD1	TRBV7-8	CASSPIQGPTGELFF	TGTGCCAGCAGCCCAATACAGGGGCCGACCGGGGAGCTGTTTTTT
-	TRBJ1-2	-	TRBV5-6	CASSLREGSANYGYTF	TGTGCCAGCAGCTTGAGGGAGGGGTCGGCTAACTATGGCTACACCTTC
many	TRBJ2-5	-	TRBV5-1	CASSYSLSRETQYF	TGCGCCAGCAGCTACAGCCTCTCCAGAGAGACCCAGTACTTC
-	TRBJ2-5	-	TRBV2	CASSANWGETQYF	TGTGCCAGCAGTGCTAATTGGGGCGAGACCCAGTACTTC
few	TRBJ1-1	-	TRBV3-1	CASSPAGGYMNTEAFF	TGTGCCAGCAGCCCAGCCGGGGGGTACATGAACACTGAAGCTTTCTTT
few	TRBJ1-4	TRBD1	TRBV4-1	CASSQENRGFEKLFF	TGCGCCAGCAGCCAAGAAAACAGGGGTTTTGAAAAACTGTTTTTT
-	TRBJ1-1	TRBD1	TRBV20-1	CSATQGAETEAFF	TGCAGTGCTACGCAGGGGGCTGAGACTGAAGCTTTCTTT
few	TRBJ2-7	TRBD2	TRBV30	CAWSVLAGSYEQYF	TGTGCCTGGAGTGTCTTAGCGGGTTCCTACGAGCAGTACTTC
few	TRBJ2-6	-	TRBV9	CASSIQGSGANVLTF	TGTGCCAGCAGCATACAGGGATCCGGGGCCAACGTCCTGACTTTC
-	TRBJ2-1	-	TRBV6-5	CASSYTLANEQFF	TGTGCCAGCAGTTACACTCTAGCGAATGAGCAGTTCTTC
many	TRBJ2-7	TRBD1	TRBV5-1	CASSLQGGSYEQYF	TGCGCCAGCAGCCTACAGGGGGGCTCCTACGAGCAGTACTTC
many	TRBJ2-2	TRBD1	TRBV7-2	CASSPDRRAGELFF	TGTGCCAGCAGCCCGGACAGGCGGGCCGGGGAGCTGTTTTTT
-	TRBJ1-4	-	TRBV7-2	CASSPGVWEKLFF	TGTGCCAGCAGCCCCGGAGTATGGGAAAAACTGTTTTTT
many	TRBJ2-1	TRBD2	TRBV15	CATSRVIGGAYNEQFF	TGTGCCACCAGCAGAGTTATCGGGGGGGCCTACAATGAGCAGTTCTTC
-	TRBJ2-3	-	TRBV5-1	CASRVEYTQYF	TGCGCCAGCAGGGTGGAATACACGCAGTATTTT
few	TRBJ2-2	-	TRBV6-5	CASSYEGGGLTGELFF	TGTGCCAGCAGTTACGAAGGCGGGGGCCTTACCGGGGAGCTGTTTTTT
many	TRBJ1-1	-	TRBV9	CASSASRADTEAFF	TGTGCCAGCAGCGCCAGTCGGGCGGACACTGAAGCTTTCTTT
many	TRBJ1-2	TRBD1	TRBV12-3/TRBV12-4	CASSSGQIYGYTF	TGTGCCAGCAGTTCGGGACAGATCTATGGCTACACCTTC
-	TRBJ2-1	TRBD2	TRBV20-1	CSAGKGSGQYNEQFF	TGCAGTGCTGGGAAAGGTAGCGGGCAATACAATGAGCAGTTCTTC
few	TRBJ1-2	-	TRBV4-1	CASSQVFAGRRYGYTF	TGCGCCAGCAGCCAAGTCTTTGCTGGCAGGCGCTATGGCTACACCTTC
-	TRBJ1-3	-	TRBV28	CASINQGFGGLSGNTIYF	TGTGCCAGCATCAACCAGGGTTTTGGGGGCCTCTCTGGAAACACCATATATTTT
-	TRBJ1-2	-	TRBV12-3/TRBV12-4	CASSLWGSNLNYGYTF	TGTGCCAGCAGTTTGTGGGGGTCGAACCTAAACTATGGCTACACCTTC
many	TRBJ2-1	-	TRBV4-1	CASSQDLMTQTNEQFF	TGCGCCAGCAGCCAAGATTTAATGACACAGACCAATGAGCAGTTCTTC
many	TRBJ2-1	-	TRBV5-1	CASSLTEKGYNEQFF	TGCGCCAGCAGCCTGACAGAGAAGGGCTACAATGAGCAGTTCTTC
many	TRBJ2-7	-	TRBV7-2	CASSLRYEQYF	TGTGCCAGCAGCCTCCGCTACGAGCAGTACTTC
few	TRBJ2-3	-	TRBV11-2	CASSRTSRTDTQYF	TGTGCCAGCAGCCGGACTTCGCGGACAGATACGCAGTATTTT
-	TRBJ1-1	-	TRBV7-2	CASSYDGRGSGTEAFF	TGTGCCAGCAGCTATGACGGACGGGGGAGCGGCACTGAAGCTTTCTTT
-	TRBJ2-3	TRBD2	TRBV4-3	CASSQGGRAGDTQYF	TGCGCCAGCAGCCAAGGAGGGAGGGCTGGAGATACGCAGTATTTT
-	TRBJ1-4	-	TRBV2	CASSERGESEKLFF	TGTGCCAGCAGTGAAAGGGGGGAAAGTGAAAAACTGTTTTTT
few	TRBJ2-7	-	TRBV18	CASSPGASTTHEQYF	TGTGCCAGCTCACCGGGGGCCAGCACCACCCACGAGCAGTACTTC
many	TRBJ1-5	-	TRBV20-1	CSAALGWGNQPQHF	TGCAGTGCTGCTCTGGGATGGGGCAATCAGCCCCAGCATTTT
many	TRBJ2-3	TRBD2	TRBV7-9	CASSAKPSGGYTDTQYF	TGTGCCAGCAGCGCCAAACCTAGCGGGGGGTACACAGATACGCAGTATTTT
-	TRBJ2-2	-	TRBV16	CASSRVSSGELFF	TGTGCCAGCAGCCGGGTTTCATCCGGGGAGCTGTTTTTT
few	TRBJ2-2	-	TRBV11-2	CASSQLTELFF	TGTGCCAGCAGCCAGCTAACCGAGCTGTTTTTT
many	TRBJ2-3	TRBD2	TRBV12-3/TRBV12-4	CANGRAGTDTQYF	TGTGCCAATGGGAGGGCGGGCACAGATACGCAGTATTTT
few	TRBJ2-3	TRBD1	TRBV20-1	CSATGPVGQGASTDTQYF	TGCAGTGCTACCGGGCCGGTGGGGCAGGGGGCAAGCACAGATACGCAGTATTTT
few	TRBJ2-3	-	TRBV5-6	CASSLYLTGTDTQYF	TGTGCCAGCAGCTTGTATTTGACCGGCACAGATACGCAGTATTTT
-	TRBJ2-7	TRBD1	TRBV7-3	CASSFDRDYEQYF	TGTGCCAGCAGCTTTGACAGGGACTACGAGCAGTACTTC
few	TRBJ2-1	TRBD2	TRBV20-1	CSAHPRTSPGDEQFF	TGCAGTGCTCACCCCAGGACTAGTCCCGGCGATGAGCAGTTCTTC
-	TRBJ2-1	-	TRBV18	CASSPQGYNEQFF	TGTGCCAGCTCACCACAGGGCTACAATGAGCAGTTCTTC
many	TRBJ1-6	TRBD1	TRBV4-3	CASSQERGQDNSPLHF	TGCGCCAGCAGCCAAGAGAGGGGACAGGATAATTCACCCCTCCACTTT
-	TRBJ1-4	-	TRBV3-1	CASSQVLGQGGEKLFF	TGTGCCAGCAGCCAAGTTCTAGGGCAGGGAGGCGAAAAACTGTTTTTT
few	TRBJ1-1	TRBD1	TRBV5-1	CASSLDPRGLAGEAFF	TGCGCCAGCAGCTTGGATCCCAGGGGGCTAGCGGGTGAAGCTTTCTTT
-	TRBJ1-1	-	TRBV12-3/TRBV12-4	CASRVAADTEAFF	TGTGCCAGCAGGGTCGCAGCGGACACTGAAGCTTTCTTT
-	TRBJ2-1	TRBD2	TRBV7-9	CASGGLAGPSGEQFF	TGTGCCAGCGGAGGACTAGCGGGGCCCTCGGGTGAGCAGTTCTTC